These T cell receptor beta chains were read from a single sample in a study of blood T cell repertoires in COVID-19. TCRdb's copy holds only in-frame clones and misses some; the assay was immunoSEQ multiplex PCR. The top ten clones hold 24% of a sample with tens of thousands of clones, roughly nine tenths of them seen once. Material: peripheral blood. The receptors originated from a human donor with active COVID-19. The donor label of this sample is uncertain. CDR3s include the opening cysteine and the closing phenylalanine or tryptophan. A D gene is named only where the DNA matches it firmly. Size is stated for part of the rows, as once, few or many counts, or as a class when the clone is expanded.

CASSLSGSGDTQYF TGTGCCAGCAGCTTAAGCGGGAGTGGAGATACGCAGTATTTT TRBJ2-3 TRBV7-3 TRBD2 NA
CSGRDSQVEAFF TGCAGCGGGCGGGACAGCCAAGTTGAAGCTTTCTTT TRBJ1-1 TRBV29-1 TRBD1 few
CAISPSGGGQETQYF TGTGCCATCAGTCCTTCGGGGGGGGGCCAAGAGACCCAGTACTTC TRBJ2-5 TRBV10-3 TRBD2 NA
CASSQGPGGFSEETQYF TGCGCCAGCAGTCAGGGGCCAGGGGGCTTCTCGGAAGAGACCCAGTACTTC TRBJ2-5 TRBV5-1 TRBD1 few
CASSFEGNYGYTF TGTGCCAGCAGTTTCGAGGGAAACTATGGCTACACCTTC TRBJ1-2 TRBV27 NA once
CAIGTAQADTQYF TGTGCCATAGGCACGGCCCAGGCAGATACGCAGTATTTT TRBJ2-3 TRBV2 NA NA
CASSAQTGGPYRYTF TGTGCCAGCAGTGCGCAGACAGGGGGACCCTATCGCTACACCTTC TRBJ1-2 TRBV28 TRBD1 NA
CASGETRGYTF TGTGCCAGCGGTGAAACGCGTGGCTACACCTTC TRBJ1-2 TRBV28 NA NA
CASSSGLAVTDTQYF TGTGCCAGCAGCTCGGGACTAGCGGTGACAGATACGCAGTATTTT TRBJ2-3 TRBV7-9 TRBD2 NA
CSVGQGVLAKNIQYF TGCAGCGTTGGGCAGGGGGTTTTAGCCAAAAACATTCAGTACTTC TRBJ2-4 TRBV29-1 TRBD1 NA
CASSNRGLHYGYTF TGTGCCAGCAGCAACAGGGGGCTCCACTATGGCTACACCTTC TRBJ1-2 TRBV5-4 TRBD1 few
CASSLAASGASDTQYF TGTGCCAGCAGCTTAGCGGCTAGCGGGGCATCAGATACGCAGTATTTT TRBJ2-3 TRBV7-2 TRBD2 NA
CASNRGLAGVGEQYF TGTGCCAGCAACCGGGGACTAGCGGGAGTTGGCGAGCAGTACTTC TRBJ2-7 TRBV6-6 TRBD2 few
CASSVPHQGGEKLFF TGTGCCAGCTCCGTCCCCCACCAGGGGGGTGAAAAACTGTTTTTT TRBJ1-4 TRBV18 TRBD1 NA
CASSWGDRSVLSGSNNSPLHF TGCGCCAGCAGCTGGGGGGACAGGTCGGTCCTCTCCGGATCCAATAATTCACCCCTCCACTTT TRBJ1-6 TRBV5-1 TRBD1 once
CASRSSYEQYF TGCGCCAGTCGGAGCTCCTACGAGCAGTACTTC TRBJ2-7 TRBV10-2 NA NA
CSASGQPKDPNIQYF TGCAGTGCTAGTGGACAGCCCAAGGACCCCAACATTCAGTACTTC TRBJ2-4 TRBV20-1 NA NA
CASRDRGLGSNQPQHF TGTGCCAGCCGGGACAGGGGGCTGGGGAGCAATCAGCCCCAGCATTTT TRBJ1-5 TRBV28 TRBD1 NA
CASGFQGGTTSDTQYF TGTGCTAGTGGCTTCCAGGGCGGGACGACATCAGATACGCAGTATTTT TRBJ2-3 TRBV12-5 NA NA
CAWSLKSNSPLHF TGTGCCTGGAGTCTAAAGTCGAATTCACCCCTCCACTTT TRBJ1-6 TRBV30 NA NA
CATSDPQRDTDTQYF TGTGCCACCAGTGATCCTCAGCGGGACACAGATACGCAGTATTTT TRBJ2-3 TRBV24-1 TRBD2 NA
CASSVTDAVDTEAFF TGTGCCAGCAGCGTAACAGACGCCGTTGACACTGAAGCTTTCTTT TRBJ1-1 TRBV9 NA NA
CASSQAREQYF TGTGCCAGCAGCCAAGCGAGGGAGCAGTACTTC TRBJ2-7 TRBV3-1/TRBV3-2 NA NA
CASSLSGIYSNQPQHF TGTGCCAGCAGCTTATCGGGGATTTATAGCAATCAGCCCCAGCATTTT TRBJ1-5 TRBV7-2 NA NA
CASSEGTRNEKLFF TGTGCCAGCAGTGAGGGGACACGAAATGAAAAACTGTTTTTT TRBJ1-4 TRBV2 NA NA
CASSLEGANYYGYTF TGTGCCAGCAGCTTAGAGGGGGCGAACTACTATGGCTACACCTTC TRBJ1-2 TRBV7-6 TRBD1 NA
CAIRGGQTSEAFF TGTGCCATCAGGGGGGGACAGACGTCTGAAGCTTTCTTT TRBJ1-1 TRBV10-3 TRBD1 NA
CASSLGQEGYGYTF TGTGCCAGCAGCTTGGGCCAGGAAGGCTATGGCTACACCTTC TRBJ1-2 TRBV5-8 NA NA
CASSLLQGNANTGELFF TGTGCCAGCAGTTTACTACAGGGGAACGCGAACACCGGGGAGCTGTTTTTT TRBJ2-2 TRBV27 TRBD1 NA
CASSALAGGVLQFF TGTGCCAGCAGCGCACTAGCGGGAGGTGTACTGCAGTTCTTC TRBJ2-1 TRBV7-2 TRBD2 once
CASGLTGQGTGELFF TGTGCTAGTGGTTTGACGGGACAGGGGACCGGGGAGCTGTTTTTT TRBJ2-2 TRBV12-5 TRBD1 NA
CASSPRNPGLAETQYF TGTGCCAGCAGCCCACGAAACCCGGGACTAGCGGAGACCCAGTACTTC TRBJ2-5 TRBV7-9 TRBD2 NA
CSASTSSGGYEQYF TGCAGCGCCTCGACTTCCTCCGGGGGCTACGAGCAGTACTTC TRBJ2-7 TRBV29-1 NA few
CASSSGHSYEQYF TGTGCCAGCAGCTCCGGACACTCCTACGAGCAGTACTTC TRBJ2-7 TRBV7-2 NA NA
CASGMDRMNTEAFF TGTGCCAGCGGGATGGACAGGATGAACACTGAAGCTTTCTTT TRBJ1-1 TRBV6-5 TRBD1 NA
CASSPSLAGNEQFF TGCGCCAGCAGTCCCTCTCTAGCGGGCAATGAGCAGTTCTTC TRBJ2-1 TRBV10-1 TRBD2 NA
CASSYRRGGEQFF TGTGCCAGCAGTTACAGGCGGGGCGGTGAGCAGTTCTTC TRBJ2-1 TRBV6-5 NA NA
CATSDRQGNGYTF TGTGCCACCAGTGACCGACAGGGGAATGGCTACACCTTC TRBJ1-2 TRBV24-1 TRBD1 NA
CASSSRVTETQYF TGCGCCAGCAGCTCCCGGGTAACCGAGACCCAGTACTTC TRBJ2-5 TRBV5-1 NA NA
CASSHAGTSGRTGANVLTF TGTGCCAGCAGTCACGCCGGGACTAGCGGGAGGACTGGGGCCAACGTCCTGACTTTC TRBJ2-6 TRBV6-2/TRBV6-3 TRBD2 NA
CASIASGSTYEQYF TGTGCCAGCATCGCTAGCGGGAGCACGTACGAGCAGTACTTC TRBJ2-7 TRBV2 TRBD2 NA
CASSVGGGSYGYTF TGTGCCAGCAGCGTAGGCGGGGGTTCCTATGGCTACACCTTC TRBJ1-2 TRBV9 NA NA
CASRGGMSTDTQYF TGTGCCAGCAGAGGAGGGATGTCCACAGATACGCAGTATTTT TRBJ2-3 TRBV11-3 NA NA
CSVMGHSNQPQHF TGCAGCGTTATGGGGCATAGCAATCAGCCCCAGCATTTT TRBJ1-5 TRBV29-1 NA NA
CASSPRTGTYNEQFF TGCGCCAGCAGCCCCCGGACAGGTACCTACAATGAGCAGTTCTTC TRBJ2-1 TRBV4-1 TRBD1 NA
CASSLDGSSYNEQFF TGTGCCAGCAGTCTTGACGGGAGCTCCTACAATGAGCAGTTCTTC TRBJ2-1 TRBV6-6 NA NA
CASTLNGVRENTEAFF TGCGCCAGCACCCTAAACGGGGTGCGAGAGAACACTGAAGCTTTCTTT TRBJ1-1 TRBV5-1 NA NA
CAISGDSGGTDTQYF TGTGCCATCAGTGGCGATAGCGGGGGCACAGATACGCAGTATTTT TRBJ2-3 TRBV10-3 TRBD2 NA
CASSYRAFGVNGYTF TGTGCCAGCAGTTACCGGGCATTCGGGGTGAATGGCTACACCTTC TRBJ1-2 TRBV6-5 NA NA
CASSDSVYEQYF TGCGCCAGCAGTGATTCCGTCTACGAGCAGTACTTC TRBJ2-7 TRBV10-1 NA NA
CASSQVGRNSNQPQHF TGTGCCAGCAGTCAAGTCGGGAGAAATAGCAATCAGCCCCAGCATTTT TRBJ1-5 TRBV6-6 NA NA